Reported below is one TCR beta chain. The data derive from a study of blood T cell repertoires in COVID-19. Overall study context: Sites across the United States, Italy and Spain contributed samples from acute and convalescent COVID-19.

This CDR3 has 15 amino acids. Using immunoSEQ multiplex PCR, the repertoire was profiled, and TCRdb retains in-frame clones only, with some absent. This sample carries 280,000 or so clones, roughly 86% of them seen once, and the ten largest clones take less than 10%. The source material was peripheral blood. This sequence was found in a man aged 18 to 30 with active or convalescent COVID-19. The rearrangement joins TRBV23-1 to TRBJ1-5; D is possibly TRBD1 (6 bases). TRBV23-1 is flagged as an ORF with uncertain function. The CDR3 coding sequence is TGCGCAGGGGACACCGAGGAGAGGGGCAATCAGCCCCAGCATTTT. It yields the protein CAGDTEERGNQPQHF.